This T cell receptor (beta chain) was captured by sequencing in a study of T cell changes during pregnancy in multiple sclerosis. The CDR3 has 14 amino acids. Germline lookup yields CDR1 SEHNR and CDR2 FQNEAQ (reference sequence). V lost 0 bases, J lost 1 base, and 6 bases lay in between. TCRdb's copy holds only in-frame clones and misses some; the assay was immunoSEQ multiplex PCR. The sample holds 60,000 or so clones; 85% to 90% are singletons and the top ten take 0.8% to 0.9%. Sequenced here: peripheral blood, sampled in the first trimester of pregnancy. This clonotype originated in a female donor in good health, enrolled as a control in a pregnancy study. V usage is TRBV7-9 and J usage is TRBJ1-1; perhaps TRBD1 as D (5 bases). This chain's CDR3 is CASSLAQGNTEAFF. The CDR3 DNA is TGTGCCAGCAGCTTAGCGCAGGGGAACACTGAAGCTTTCTTT.